The clone carrying this TCR beta chain is a singleton in its sample. Its antigen is still unknown. One end of the junction does not line up with germline, which may come from a read error. These data originate in a study of cytomegalovirus exposure and HLA in healthy donors. Study-wide findings and caveats: Differences between HLA loci emerged in a later analysis of TCR association rates, with DRB1 most and HLA-C fewest.

PCR involved 60 Vbeta and 13 Jbeta primers. This table comes from immunoSEQ multiplex PCR, and its TCRdb copy is limited to in-frame clones, with some not included. Among 150,000 to 200,000 clones listed, 77% were seen once. This CDR3 is built from 12 residues. Germline CDR1 MNHEY, CDR2 SVGAGI. Source material: PBMCs. The chain combines TRBV6-5 with TRBJ1-2; no clear D gene. The sequence came from a woman aged 30 to 39 in good health and CMV-seronegative. The CDR3 sequence is CASRDGLAGYPF. CDR3 coding DNA: TGTGCCAGCAGGGACGGCCTTGCGGGCTACCCCTTC.